A selection of T cell receptor beta chains follows, all from one sample in a study of T cell changes during pregnancy in multiple sclerosis. Clones were sequenced by immunoSEQ multiplex PCR, and TCRdb holds only the in-frame ones, with some missing. The table includes tens of thousands of clones, roughly 91% detected once. Sample: peripheral blood, taken in the third trimester of pregnancy. Source of these receptors: a female donor in good health, enrolled as a control in a pregnancy study. CDR3s include the opening cysteine and the closing phenylalanine or tryptophan. The order of the fields is D gene, V gene, clone size, J gene, CDR3 protein, CDR3 DNA. D genes are given only for firm matches. Where a row states a size, it is once, few, many or the class of an expanded clone; other rows omit it.

TRBD2	TRBV4-2	-	TRBJ2-1	CASSSGLAGGEQFF	TGTGCCAGCAGCTCGGGACTAGCGGGGGGTGAGCAGTTCTTC
-	TRBV29-1	-	TRBJ2-1	CSVLLNEQFF	TGCAGCGTTTTGCTAAATGAGCAGTTCTTC
-	TRBV28	-	TRBJ1-2	CASSLWPPPDKENYGYTF	TGTGCCAGCAGTTTATGGCCCCCCCCGGACAAGGAGAACTATGGCTACACCTTC
TRBD1	TRBV6-5	-	TRBJ1-2	CASSYSRTGGGYTF	TGTGCCAGCAGTTACTCGCGGACAGGTGGAGGCTACACCTTC
TRBD1	TRBV2	-	TRBJ1-6	CASIFAGGGSPLHF	TGTGCCAGCATCTTCGCAGGGGGCGGGTCACCCCTCCACTTT
TRBD1	TRBV2	-	TRBJ1-2	CASIPGQAHYGYTF	TGTGCCAGCATACCCGGACAGGCTCACTATGGCTACACCTTC
TRBD1	TRBV6-1	few	TRBJ1-1	CASQGQANTEAFF	TGTGCCAGCCAGGGACAGGCGAACACTGAAGCTTTCTTT
-	TRBV9	-	TRBJ2-1	CASSVVSGEQFF	TGTGCCAGCAGCGTAGTTTCGGGTGAGCAGTTCTTC
TRBD1	TRBV27	-	TRBJ1-2	CASSSQGFGGYTF	TGTGCCAGCAGCTCACAGGGGTTCGGTGGCTACACCTTC
TRBD2	TRBV19	-	TRBJ2-7	CASSRNSPGLARWEQYF	TGTGCCAGTAGCAGAAATTCCCCGGGACTAGCTCGTTGGGAGCAGTACTTC
TRBD2	TRBV10-3	-	TRBJ2-1	CAIRTSGGSYNEQFF	TGTGCCATCAGAACTAGCGGGGGCTCCTACAATGAGCAGTTCTTC
-	TRBV29-1	-	TRBJ2-1	CSVDGQGGTYNEQFF	TGCAGCGTTGACGGACAGGGAGGGACTTACAATGAGCAGTTCTTC
TRBD2	TRBV5-8	-	TRBJ2-1	CASSLGTSGSNDEQFF	TGTGCCAGCAGCTTGGGCACTAGCGGGAGCAACGATGAGCAGTTCTTC
-	TRBV29-1	-	TRBJ1-1	CSVENGGDTEAFF	TGCAGCGTTGAAAATGGGGGGGACACTGAAGCTTTCTTT
-	TRBV29-1	-	TRBJ2-2	CSVVPSGHLNTGELFF	TGCAGCGTTGTACCGTCGGGACACCTAAACACCGGGGAGCTGTTTTTT
TRBD1	TRBV19	once	TRBJ1-5	CASSMEGAGQPQHF	TGTGCCAGTAGTATGGAGGGGGCGGGTCAGCCCCAGCATTTT
-	TRBV7-2	-	TRBJ2-2	CASSLVETGELFF	TGTGCCAGCAGCTTAGTAGAAACCGGGGAGCTGTTTTTT
-	TRBV11-3	-	TRBJ1-1	CASSASRGAEAFF	TGTGCCAGCAGCGCATCCAGGGGCGCTGAAGCTTTCTTT
-	TRBV19	-	TRBJ1-2	CASSTGWYGYTF	TGTGCCAGTAGTACAGGGTGGTATGGCTACACCTTC
-	TRBV7-9	-	TRBJ2-7	CASSFRSGQAYEQYF	TGTGCCAGCAGCTTTCGTTCAGGGCAGGCCTACGAGCAGTACTTC
TRBD1	TRBV29-1	once	TRBJ1-2	CSTRDRAYGYTF	TGCAGCACCCGGGACAGGGCCTATGGCTACACCTTC
-	TRBV27	-	TRBJ2-5	CASSLFLSETQYF	TGTGCCAGCAGTTTATTTTTGTCGGAGACCCAGTACTTC
-	TRBV6-1	-	TRBJ2-7	CASSETTSYEQYF	TGTGCCAGCAGTGAGACTACTTCCTACGAGCAGTACTTC
-	TRBV6-1	-	TRBJ2-1	CASSEPAAIEQFF	TGTGCCAGCAGTGAGCCCGCGGCTATTGAGCAGTTCTTC
TRBD2	TRBV5-1	-	TRBJ2-3	CASSWDGLAGDTQYF	TGCGCCAGCAGCTGGGATGGACTAGCGGGGGATACGCAGTATTTT
-	TRBV6-1	-	TRBJ1-5	CASEGGGHNQPQHF	TGTGCCAGCGAGGGGGGGGGACACAATCAGCCCCAGCATTTT
-	TRBV29-1	-	TRBJ2-5	CSVERAGQETQYF	TGCAGCGTTGAAAGGGCAGGGCAAGAGACCCAGTACTTC
TRBD1	TRBV19	-	TRBJ2-7	CASSIRGPTYEQYF	TGTGCCAGTAGTATCAGGGGGCCAACCTACGAGCAGTACTTC
TRBD2	TRBV5-1	-	TRBJ2-3	CASSLGGGPTDTQYF	TGCGCCAGCAGCTTGGGCGGGGGGCCCACAGATACGCAGTATTTT
-	TRBV19	-	TRBJ2-7	CASSNGVYREQYF	TGTGCCAGTAGTAATGGTGTCTATCGCGAGCAGTACTTC
TRBD2	TRBV5-4	once	TRBJ2-2	CASSQPAGGPTGELFF	TGTGCCAGCAGCCAACCAGCGGGGGGGCCCACCGGGGAGCTGTTTTTT